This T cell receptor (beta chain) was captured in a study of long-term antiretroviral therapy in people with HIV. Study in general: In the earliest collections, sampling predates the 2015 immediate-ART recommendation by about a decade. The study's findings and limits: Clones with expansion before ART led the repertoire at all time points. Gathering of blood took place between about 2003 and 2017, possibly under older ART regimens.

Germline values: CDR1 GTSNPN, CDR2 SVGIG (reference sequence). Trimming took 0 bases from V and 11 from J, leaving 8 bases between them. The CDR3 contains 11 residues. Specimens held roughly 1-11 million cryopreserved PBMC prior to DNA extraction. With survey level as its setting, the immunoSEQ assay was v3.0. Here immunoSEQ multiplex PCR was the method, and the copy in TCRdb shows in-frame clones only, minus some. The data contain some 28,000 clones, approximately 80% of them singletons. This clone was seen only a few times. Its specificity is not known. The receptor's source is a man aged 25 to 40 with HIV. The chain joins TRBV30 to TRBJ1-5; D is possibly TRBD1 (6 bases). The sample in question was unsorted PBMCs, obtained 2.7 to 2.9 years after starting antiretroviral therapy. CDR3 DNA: TGTGCCTGGAGTGTAGGGGGAACCCAGCATTTT. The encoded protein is CAWSVGGTQHF.